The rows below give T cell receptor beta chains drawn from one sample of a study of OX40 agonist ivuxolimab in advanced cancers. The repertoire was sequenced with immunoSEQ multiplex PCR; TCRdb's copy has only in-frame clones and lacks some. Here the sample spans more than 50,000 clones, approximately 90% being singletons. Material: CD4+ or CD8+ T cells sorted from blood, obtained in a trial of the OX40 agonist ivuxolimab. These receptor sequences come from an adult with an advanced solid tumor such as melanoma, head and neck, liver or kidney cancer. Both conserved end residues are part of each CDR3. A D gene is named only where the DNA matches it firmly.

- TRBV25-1 CACLHQGQKVSINYGYTF
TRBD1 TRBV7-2 CASSPYSTGLSEAFF
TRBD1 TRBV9 CASSVAGTGTGEQYF
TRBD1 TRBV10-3 CAISVRTGDSPLHF
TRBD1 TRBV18 CASSPRVGQGEGNTIYF
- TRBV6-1 CASSEVRQANYGYTF
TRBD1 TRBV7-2 CASSLPGTGNNSPLHF
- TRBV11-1 CASSFWDLGLGTGELFF
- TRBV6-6 CASSYHVSYNEQFF
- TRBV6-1 CASSQGGEQYF
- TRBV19 CATFDGRGNQPQHF
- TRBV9 CASSDPRGTNYGYTF
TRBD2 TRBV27 CASSLPPAGRGAGEQFF
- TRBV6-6 CASLGNEKLFF
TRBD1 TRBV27 CASSIFPTGQGADTQYF
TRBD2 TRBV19 CASSVTSGGAEEQYF
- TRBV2 CASTSKGDTQYF
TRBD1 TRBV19 CASSREPQGAYNQPQHF
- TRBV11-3 CASSLDRGRAGSSGNTIYF
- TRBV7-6 CASSLRRGSSNYGYTF
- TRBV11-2 CASSLASVNYGYTF
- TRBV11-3 CASTLQGYQETQYF
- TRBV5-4 CASSLAWQTNYGYTF
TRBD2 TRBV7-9 CASSSSGAGTDTQYF
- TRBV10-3 CAISGQTGELFF
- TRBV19 CASSIGTAYEQYF
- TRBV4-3 CASSQEEGGWITGELFF
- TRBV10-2 CASSAVSRISTGELFF
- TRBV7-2 CASSSSGLGTGELFF
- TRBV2 CASSEDWNSPLHF
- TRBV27 CASSWDNNSPLHF
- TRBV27 CASSLGAGSGGAFF
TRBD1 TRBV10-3 CAISERQGGTGELFF
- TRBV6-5 CASRSNRAPEAFF